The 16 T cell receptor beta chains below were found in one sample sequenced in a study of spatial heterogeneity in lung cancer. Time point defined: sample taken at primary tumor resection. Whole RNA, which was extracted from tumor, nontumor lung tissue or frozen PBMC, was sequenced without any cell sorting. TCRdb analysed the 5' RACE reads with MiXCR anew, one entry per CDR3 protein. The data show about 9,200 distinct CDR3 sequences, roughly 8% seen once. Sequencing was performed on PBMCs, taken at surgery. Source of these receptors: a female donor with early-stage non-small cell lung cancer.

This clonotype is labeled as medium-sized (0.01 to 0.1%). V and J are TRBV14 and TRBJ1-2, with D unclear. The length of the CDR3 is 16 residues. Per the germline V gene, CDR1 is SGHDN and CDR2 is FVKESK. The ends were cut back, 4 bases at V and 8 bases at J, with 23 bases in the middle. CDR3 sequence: CASSPFGFFETSGYTF. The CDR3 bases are TGTGCCAGCAGCCCCTTCGGTTTCTTTGAGACGAGCGGCTACACCTTC. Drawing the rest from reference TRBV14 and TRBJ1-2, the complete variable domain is EAGVTQFPSHSVIEKGQTVTLRCDPISGHDNLYWYRRVMGKEIKFLLHFVKESKQDESGMPNNRFLAERTGGTYSTLKVQPAELEDSGVYFCASSPFGFFETSGYTFGSGTRLTVV.

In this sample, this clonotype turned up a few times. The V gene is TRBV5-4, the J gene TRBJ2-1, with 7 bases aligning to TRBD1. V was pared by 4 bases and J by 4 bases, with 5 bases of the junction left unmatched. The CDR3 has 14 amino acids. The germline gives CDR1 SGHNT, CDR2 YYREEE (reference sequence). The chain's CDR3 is CASSTQGVYNEQFF. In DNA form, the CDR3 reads TGTGCCAGCAGCACCCAGGGGGTTTACAATGAGCAGTTCTTC.

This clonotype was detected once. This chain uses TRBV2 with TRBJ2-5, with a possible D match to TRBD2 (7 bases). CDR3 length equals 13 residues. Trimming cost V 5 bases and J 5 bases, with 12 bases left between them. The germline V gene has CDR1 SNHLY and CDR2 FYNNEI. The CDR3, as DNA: TGTGCCAGCAGTCGAGGGGGAGGGGAGACCCAGTACTTC. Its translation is CASSRGGGETQYF.

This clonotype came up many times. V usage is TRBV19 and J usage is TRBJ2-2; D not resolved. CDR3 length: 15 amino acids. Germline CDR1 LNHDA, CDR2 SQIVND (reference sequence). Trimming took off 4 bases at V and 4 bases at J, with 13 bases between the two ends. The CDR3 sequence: CASSTKSRFTGELFF. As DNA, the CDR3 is TGTGCCAGTAGTACCAAGTCCCGATTCACCGGGGAGCTGTTTTTT.

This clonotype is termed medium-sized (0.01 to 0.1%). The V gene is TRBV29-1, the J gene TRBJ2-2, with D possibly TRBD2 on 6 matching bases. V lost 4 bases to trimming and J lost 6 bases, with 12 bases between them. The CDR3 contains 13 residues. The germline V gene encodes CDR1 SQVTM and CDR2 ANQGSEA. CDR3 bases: TGCAGCGTTGTATGGGAGGAGGCCGGGGAGCTGTTTTTT. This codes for CSVVWEEAGELFF.

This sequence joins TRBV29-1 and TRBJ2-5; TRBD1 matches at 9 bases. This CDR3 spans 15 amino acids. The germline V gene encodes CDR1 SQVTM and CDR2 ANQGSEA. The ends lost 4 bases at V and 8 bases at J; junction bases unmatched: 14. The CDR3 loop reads CSVATLDRGTLTQYF. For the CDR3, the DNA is TGCAGCGTTGCTACCCTGGACAGGGGCACCCTTACCCAGTACTTC. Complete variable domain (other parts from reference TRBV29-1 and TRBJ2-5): SAVISQKPSRDICQRGTSLTIQCQVDSQVTMMFWYRQQPGQSLTLIATANQGSEATYESGFVIDKFPISRPNLTFSTLTVSNMSPEDSSIYLCSVATLDRGTLTQYFGPGTRLLVL.

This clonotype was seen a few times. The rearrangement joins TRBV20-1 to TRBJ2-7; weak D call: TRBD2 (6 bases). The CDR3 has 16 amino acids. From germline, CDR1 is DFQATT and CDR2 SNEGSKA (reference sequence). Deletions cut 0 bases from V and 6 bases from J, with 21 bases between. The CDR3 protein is CSARDRKRPGRSEQYF. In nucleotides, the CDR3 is TGCAGTGCTAGAGATCGGAAGAGGCCAGGGAGGTCCGAGCAGTACTTC.

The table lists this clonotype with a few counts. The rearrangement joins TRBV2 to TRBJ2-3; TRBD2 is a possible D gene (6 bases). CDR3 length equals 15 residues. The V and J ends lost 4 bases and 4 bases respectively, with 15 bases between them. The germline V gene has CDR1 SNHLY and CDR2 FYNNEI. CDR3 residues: CASSAGLTWSDTQYF. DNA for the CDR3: TGTGCCAGCAGTGCGGGACTCACTTGGTCAGATACGCAGTATTTT.

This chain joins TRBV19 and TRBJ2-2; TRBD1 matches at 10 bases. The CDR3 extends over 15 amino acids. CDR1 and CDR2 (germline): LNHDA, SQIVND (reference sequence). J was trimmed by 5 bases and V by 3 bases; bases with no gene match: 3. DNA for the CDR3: TGTGCCAGTAGTATTGACAGGGGGCTAACCGGGGAGCTGTTTTTT. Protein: CASSIDRGLTGELFF.

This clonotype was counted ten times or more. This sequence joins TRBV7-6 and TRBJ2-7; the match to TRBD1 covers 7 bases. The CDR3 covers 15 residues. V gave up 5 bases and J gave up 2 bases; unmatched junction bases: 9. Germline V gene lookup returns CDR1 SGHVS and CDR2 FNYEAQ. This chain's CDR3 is CASSPAGTEPYEQYF. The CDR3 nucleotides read TGTGCCAGCAGCCCAGCCGGGACAGAGCCCTACGAGCAGTACTTC.

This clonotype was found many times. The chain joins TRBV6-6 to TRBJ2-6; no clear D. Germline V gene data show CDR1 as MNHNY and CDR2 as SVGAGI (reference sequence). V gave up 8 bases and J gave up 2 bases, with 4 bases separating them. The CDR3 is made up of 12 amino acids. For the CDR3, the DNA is TGTGCCAGCGGTACTGGGGCCAACGTCCTGACTTTC. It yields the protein CASGTGANVLTF.

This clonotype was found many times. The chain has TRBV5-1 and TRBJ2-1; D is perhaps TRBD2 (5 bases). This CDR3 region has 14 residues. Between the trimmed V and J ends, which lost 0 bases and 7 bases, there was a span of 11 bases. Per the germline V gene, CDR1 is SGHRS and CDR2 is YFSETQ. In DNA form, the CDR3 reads TGCGCCAGCAGCTTGGTACTAGTTAGTAATGAGCAGTTCTTC. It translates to CASSLVLVSNEQFF.

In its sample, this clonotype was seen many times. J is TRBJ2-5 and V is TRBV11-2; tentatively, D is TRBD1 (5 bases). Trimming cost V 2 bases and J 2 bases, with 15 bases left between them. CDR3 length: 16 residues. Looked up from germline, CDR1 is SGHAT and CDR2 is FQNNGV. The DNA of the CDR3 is TGTGCCAGCAGCTTATTCCAGACAGCGTATCAAGAGACCCAGTACTTC. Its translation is CASSLFQTAYQETQYF. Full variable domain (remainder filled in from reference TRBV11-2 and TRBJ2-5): EAGVAQSPRYKIIEKRQSVAFWCNPISGHATLYWYQQILGQGPKLLIQFQNNGVVDDSQLPKDRFSAERLKGVDSTLKIQPAKLEDSAVYLCASSLFQTAYQETQYFGPGTRLLVL.

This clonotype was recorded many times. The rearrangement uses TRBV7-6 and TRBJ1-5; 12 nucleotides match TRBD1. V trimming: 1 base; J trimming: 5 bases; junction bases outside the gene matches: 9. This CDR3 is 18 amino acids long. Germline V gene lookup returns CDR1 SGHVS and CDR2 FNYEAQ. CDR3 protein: CASSLGPPGTGGHQPQHF. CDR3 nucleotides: TGTGCCAGCAGCTTAGGGCCCCCCGGGACAGGGGGCCATCAGCCCCAGCATTTT.

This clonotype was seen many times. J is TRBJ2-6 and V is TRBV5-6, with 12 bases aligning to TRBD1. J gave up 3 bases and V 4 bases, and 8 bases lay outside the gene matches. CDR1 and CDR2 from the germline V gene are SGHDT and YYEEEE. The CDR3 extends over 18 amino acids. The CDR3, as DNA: TGTGCCAGCAGCCGACCGGGACAGGGGGCTGGTGGGGCCAACGTCCTGACTTTC. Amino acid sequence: CASSRPGQGAGGANVLTF.

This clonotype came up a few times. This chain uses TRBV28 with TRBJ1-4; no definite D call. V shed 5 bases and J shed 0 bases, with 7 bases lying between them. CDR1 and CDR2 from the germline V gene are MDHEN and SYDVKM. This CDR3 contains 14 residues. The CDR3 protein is CASSTETTNEKLFF. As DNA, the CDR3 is TGTGCCAGCAGTACCGAGACAACTAATGAAAAACTGTTTTTT.